This T cell receptor (beta chain) originates from a study of T cell responses to AZD1222 COVID-19 vaccine. The wider study: Whether given at about 4 or about 12 weeks, second doses were pooled. Study-wide results and limits: Donors skewed white British and female; clonal diversity was possibly underestimated.

Germline CDR1 reads MGHRA; CDR2 reads YSYEKL. The CDR3 covers 14 residues. The V end lost 0 bases, the J end lost 7 bases, and 10 bases lay between the germline ends. Sequenced by immunoSEQ multiplex PCR; TCRdb stores in-frame clones only, minus some. The profile shows 100,000 to 150,000 clones, 92% of them singletons. The count of this clone is one. Its antigen is undetermined. Specimen: peripheral blood, collected on day 0 of AZD1222 vaccination. The clonotype originates from an adult in good health. The rearrangement joins TRBV4-1 to TRBJ1-5; D gene ambiguous. CDR3 DNA: TGCGCCAGCAGCCAAGATTGGACTGGACAGCCCCAGCATTTT. It yields the protein CASSQDWTGQPQHF.